This TCR beta chain was observed in a study of breast tumors, draining lymph nodes, adjacent tissues. MiXCR, applied by TCRdb to the multiplex PCR reads, yields one record per CDR3 protein. The data contain 200,000 to 250,000 distinct CDR3 sequences, less than 40% of them seen just once; the ten biggest clones take up over 3.5%. The lymph nodes were axillary draining lymph nodes from breast cancer patients. This clonotype has at least ten counts. Its cognate antigen is unknown. The germline V gene encodes CDR1 DFQATT and CDR2 SNEGSKA (reference sequence). The CDR3 has 13 amino acids. Regarding the study as a whole: Tumors had less TCR diversity than lymph nodes, more than nontumor tissue. Luminal-like breast cancer showed significantly greater tumor-nontumor repertoire similarity than basal-like breast cancer did.

Material for sequencing was axillary lymph node tissue. The chain joins TRBV20-1 to TRBJ1-5; 7 bases are shared with TRBD1. This clonotype originated in a female donor with breast cancer. Some clones in this sample may be carry-over from other donors' samples. CDR3 bases: TGCAGCGCCGGGGGGGACAGAAATCAGCCCCAGCATTTT. Its translation is CSAGGDRNQPQHF.